This T cell receptor (beta chain) was sequenced for a study of early T cells in non-severe SARS-CoV-2 infection. Looking at the study overall: Whole-blood bulk RNA, unsorted, was sequenced, and chains were unpaired.

As for this clonotype: The antigen is not known.

Study results and caveats: Database matching using VDJdb favored anti-spike CD8 responses, with private and CD4 specificities left missing.

The V gene end was trimmed by 4 bases and the J gene end by 3 bases; junction bases not matched to a gene: 8. This CDR3 comprises 15 residues. Germline assignment: CDR1 SGHAT and CDR2 FQNNGV. Each cDNA molecule carried a unique molecular identifier. Each CDR3 protein is one row after TCRdb ran MiXCR on the 5' RACE reads. The profile shows 63,000 or so distinct CDR3 sequences, more than 9.5% of them singletons. The sample here was whole blood, taken at baseline. The TCR sequence derives from an adult who was a healthcare worker with PCR-confirmed SARS-CoV-2 infection or an uninfected control (not recorded which). The J gene is TRBJ2-7, the V gene TRBV11-2; 8 bases are a match to TRBD2. As DNA, the CDR3 is TGTGCCAGCAGCTCTACTAGCGGAACTCGCTACGAGCAGTACTTC. Translation gives CASSSTSGTRYEQYF.